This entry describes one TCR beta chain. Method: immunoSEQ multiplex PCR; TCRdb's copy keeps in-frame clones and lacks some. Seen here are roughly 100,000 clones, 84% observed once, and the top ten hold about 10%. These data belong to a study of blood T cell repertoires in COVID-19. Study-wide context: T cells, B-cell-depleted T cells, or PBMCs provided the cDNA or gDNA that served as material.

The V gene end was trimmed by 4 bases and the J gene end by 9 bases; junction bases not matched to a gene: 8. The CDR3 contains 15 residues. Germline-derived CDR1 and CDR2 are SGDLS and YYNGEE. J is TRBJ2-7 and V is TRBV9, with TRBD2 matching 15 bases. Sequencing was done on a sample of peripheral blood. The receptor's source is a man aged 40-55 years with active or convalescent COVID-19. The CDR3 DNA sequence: TGTGCCAGCAGCATGCAAGGACTAGCGGGGGGGCTGCAGTACTTC. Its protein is CASSMQGLAGGLQYF.